A single TCR beta chain is shown here with its context. Its specificity is not known. These data belong to a study of graft-versus-host responses after intestinal transplantation. Repertoires were generated with immunoSEQ multiplex PCR, while TCRdb's copy carries only in-frame clones and drops some. The table includes fewer than 95,000 clones, around 93% detected once. CDR1 SGHRS and CDR2 YFSETQ come from the germline V gene. Trimming cost V 1 base and J 3 bases, with 13 bases left between them. This CDR3 spans 15 amino acids. Here the sequenced sample was unstimulated CD8+ T cells sorted from spleen or lymph node cells, taken before intestinal transplant. The clonotype originates from a human donor who received an intestinal transplant. This chain joins TRBV5-1 and TRBJ1-1; a possible D gene is TRBD1 (5 bases). In DNA, the CDR3 is TGCGCCAGCAGCTTGATGGGGGAGGACTACACTGAAGCTTTCTTT. Its protein product is CASSLMGEDYTEAFF.